The 27 T cell receptor beta chains below come from one sample, sequenced in a study of metastatic and nonmetastatic thyroid tumors. All patients reached thyroid surgery having received no treatment beforehand. TCRdb recomputed clones from the PCR reads via MiXCR. Here the sample spans 39,000 or so clones, approximately 51% being singletons. The sample taken for sequencing was tumor tissue. These receptors all stem from a male donor with papillary thyroid cancer or a benign thyroid nodule (not recorded which). Some clones in this sample may be carry-over from other donors' samples.

The sample holds a few counts of this clone. V usage is TRBV6-5 and J usage is TRBJ2-5; 8 positions match TRBD2. This CDR3 has 17 amino acids. V was pared by 4 bases and J by 0 bases, with 10 bases of the junction left unmatched. Germline CDR1 MNHEY, CDR2 SVGAGI. The CDR3: CASSSQFSGKNQETQYF. The CDR3 region has the DNA TGTGCCAGCAGTTCTCAATTTAGCGGGAAGAACCAAGAGACCCAGTACTTC.

This clone was observed a few times. This chain links TRBV6-4 with TRBJ2-1; 9 nucleotides line up with TRBD2. Germline V gene sequence: CDR1 MRHNA, CDR2 SNTAGT. There are 16 residues in the CDR3. After removal of 0 bases from V and 1 base from J, the junction contained 1 base not matched to a gene. CDR3 bases: TGTGCCAGCAGTGACTCCAGCGGGGGGTCCTACAATGAGCAGTTCTTC. Translation: CASSDSSGGSYNEQFF.

This clone has just a few counts. Its ends do not fully match the called genes, so a read error is possible. This chain joins TRBV6-1 and TRBJ2-2; D is possibly TRBD1 (6 bases). Germline V lookup: CDR1 MNHNS, CDR2 SASEGT. CDR3 length equals 14 residues. CDR3 nucleotides: TGTGCCAGCAGTGTATTCAGGGACACCGGGGATCTGTTTTTT. Translating gives CASSVFRDTGDLFF.

The chain carries TRBV11-2 and TRBJ2-7; 8 positions agree with TRBD2. Germline V lookup: CDR1 SGHAT, CDR2 FQNNGV. The CDR3 is 16 residues long. With V trimmed by 5 bases and J by 2 bases, 11 bases remained unmatched. As DNA, the CDR3 is TGTGCCAGCAGCCCCGGACTAGCTGGAGGCCCCTACGAGCAGTACTTC. Protein: CASSPGLAGGPYEQYF. Based on the CDR3 plus reference TRBV11-2 and TRBJ2-7, the full variable domain is EAGVAQSPRYKIIEKRQSVAFWCNPISGHATLYWYQQILGQGPKLLIQFQNNGVVDDSQLPKDRFSAERLKGVDSTLKIQPAKLEDSAVYLCASSPGLAGGPYEQYFGPGTRLTVT.

This clone showed up just a few times. The chain is built from TRBV6-4 and TRBJ2-1, with 10 bases that match TRBD2. In germline, CDR1 is MRHNA, CDR2 SNTAGT. The V and J ends lost 3 bases and 6 bases, in that order; junction bases with no gene match: 8. The CDR3 spans 16 residues. Here the CDR3 DNA reads TGTGCCAGCAGTGAATCGGCTAGCGGGGGACCCAATGAGCAGTTCTTC. Amino acids: CASSESASGGPNEQFF.

This clone occurred a few times. V usage is TRBV27 and J usage is TRBJ1-2, with 7 bases lining up with TRBD1. Germline-derived CDR1 and CDR2 are MNHEY and SMNVEV (reference sequence). V gave up 6 bases and J gave up 7 bases; unmatched junction bases: 17. CDR3 length equals 16 residues. The CDR3 sequence is CASSSARGGGLSGYTF. The CDR3 coding sequence is TGTGCCAGCAGCTCCGCTCGGGGAGGGGGCCTTTCTGGCTACACCTTC.

The CDR3 loop is CASSQDGQSSYNSPLHF. For the CDR3, the DNA is TGTGCCAGCAGCCAAGACGGACAGAGCTCCTATAATTCACCCCTCCACTTT. The genes are TRBV3-1 and TRBJ1-6; a weak D match, TRBD1 (6 bases). Germline V gives CDR1 LGHDT, CDR2 YNNKEL (reference sequence). Trimming cost V 0 bases and J 0 bases, with 9 bases left between them. CDR3 size: 17 residues.

The J gene is TRBJ2-2, the V gene TRBV30; 10 bases map to TRBD2. Germline-derived CDR1 and CDR2 are GTSNPN and SVGIG (reference sequence). With V trimmed by 7 bases and J by 7 bases, 12 bases remained unmatched. The CDR3 extends over 15 amino acids. The CDR3 region is CAYKRLAGEVGELFF. The CDR3, as DNA: TGTGCCTACAAACGGCTAGCGGGAGAGGTCGGGGAGCTGTTTTTT.

This clone was recorded a few times. The CDR3 loop reads CASSAGTEGNQPQHF. CDR3 bases: TGTGCCAGCAGTGCGGGGACAGAAGGCAATCAGCCCCAGCATTTT. V gene TRBV6-1 combines with J gene TRBJ1-5; TRBD1 aligns across 7 bases. V was clipped by 4 bases and J by 2 bases; unmatched bases: 5. Germline-derived CDR1 and CDR2 are MNHNS and SASEGT. The CDR3 spans 15 residues.

The chain couples TRBV6-2 or TRBV6-3 to TRBJ1-5; tentatively, D is TRBD1 (6 bases). Germline CDR1 MNHEY, CDR2 SVGEGT. The CDR3 has 15 residues. With 5 bases removed from V and 0 bases from J, the gap between germline ends came to 11 bases. In DNA form, the CDR3 reads TGTGCCAGCAGTGATGACAGGCCTAGCAATCAGCCCCAGCATTTT. This gives the protein CASSDDRPSNQPQHF.

The chain links TRBV30 to TRBJ2-3, with D hard to call. Germline V gives CDR1 GTSNPN, CDR2 SVGIG (reference sequence). This CDR3 contains 10 residues. CDR3 nucleotides: TGTGCTTGCGGTCCAAATACGCAGTATTTT. This codes for CACGPNTQYF.

This chain connects TRBV19 to TRBJ1-2; D is possibly TRBD1 (5 bases). CDR1 LNHDA and CDR2 SQIVND come from the germline V gene (reference sequence). The length of the CDR3 is 15 residues. Trimming pared 5 bases from V and 0 bases from J, leaving 13 bases between. The CDR3 DNA sequence: TGTGCCAGTAGTTCACAACAGGAGGCTAACTATGGCTACACCTTC. Protein product: CASSSQQEANYGYTF.

The chain joins TRBV2 to TRBJ2-7; D is uncertain. This CDR3 region has 11 residues. V was cut by 6 bases and J by 3 bases, with 6 bases left in between. Germline values: CDR1 SNHLY, CDR2 FYNNEI. The CDR3 loop is CASSYNYEQYF. The CDR3 nucleotides read TGTGCCAGCAGCTACAACTACGAGCAGTACTTC.

The rearrangement joins TRBV18 to TRBJ2-2, with D tentatively TRBD1 or TRBD2 (5 bases each). This CDR3 contains 15 residues. The germline CDR1 and CDR2 sequences are KGHSH and LQKENI. V was shortened by 1 base and J by 3 bases, with 9 bases between the two germline ends. The CDR3 protein is CASSPQGPDTGELFF. Written as DNA, the CDR3 is TGTGCCAGCTCACCACAGGGACCCGACACCGGGGAGCTGTTTTTT.

This clone was detected a few times. The chain couples TRBV28 to TRBJ1-5; 7 bases are shared with TRBD1. J lost 2 bases, V lost 6 bases, and 13 bases had no gene match. Germline CDR1 reads MDHEN; CDR2 reads SYDVKM. The CDR3 sequence is 17 residues long. CDR3: CASSTQHMGQRNQPQHF. The CDR3 DNA reads as TGTGCCAGCAGCACACAACATATGGGACAGCGCAATCAGCCCCAGCATTTT.

This chain connects TRBV6-2 or TRBV6-3 to TRBJ1-1; D gene uncertain. Per the germline V gene, CDR1 is MNHEY and CDR2 is SVGEGT. This CDR3 is built from 15 residues. V was pared by 2 bases and J by 1 base, with 11 bases between. This CDR3 reads CASSYGSGQNTEAFF. Written as DNA, the CDR3 is TGTGCCAGCAGTTACGGCTCAGGCCAGAACACTGAAGCTTTCTTT.

The V call is TRBV6-1, the J call TRBJ2-7, with D uncertain. This CDR3 contains 13 residues. The germline V and J ends were trimmed by 1 base and 3 bases, with 7 bases remaining between them. Germline V gene lookup returns CDR1 MNHNS and CDR2 SASEGT. The CDR3 DNA reads TGTGCCAGCAGTGAAGAACCTAACTACGAGCAGTACTTC. This gives the protein CASSEEPNYEQYF.

The genes are TRBV3-1 and TRBJ2-7, with D perhaps TRBD2 (5 bases). CDR3 length: 14 residues. CDR1 is LGHDT and CDR2 is YNNKEL in the germline V gene (reference sequence). V lost 1 base and J 6 bases, leaving 13 bases between the germline ends. The CDR3 here is CASSQASSSGEQYF. CDR3 DNA: TGTGCCAGCAGCCAAGCGTCTAGCTCGGGCGAGCAGTACTTC.

The chain uses TRBV10-1 and TRBJ2-7; D uncertain. In germline, CDR1 is WNHNN, CDR2 SYGVQD (reference sequence). V was clipped by 6 bases and J by 2 bases, with 11 bases between them. The CDR3 totals 13 residues. The CDR3 bases are TGCGCCAGCAGGGAAGAACGTACCTACGAGCAGTACTTC. Its translation is CASREERTYEQYF.

The gene calls are TRBV7-3 and TRBJ2-1; perhaps TRBD2 as D (6 bases). The V gene lost 0 bases and the J gene lost 0 bases, with 12 bases spanning the gap. The germline V gene encodes CDR1 SGHTA and CDR2 FQGTGA. The CDR3 consists of 17 residues. The CDR3 sequence is CASSLTVRAGSYNEQFF. The CDR3 region has the DNA TGTGCCAGCAGCTTAACTGTGAGAGCGGGCTCCTACAATGAGCAGTTCTTC. Based on the CDR3 plus reference TRBV7-3 and TRBJ2-1, the full variable domain is GAGVSQTPSNKVTEKGKYVELRCDPISGHTALYWYRQSLGQGPEFLIYFQGTGAADDSGLPNDRFFAVRPEGSVSTLKIQRTERGDSAVYLCASSLTVRAGSYNEQFFGPGTRLTVL.

This clone has a handful of counts. The chain employs TRBV12-3 or TRBV12-4 and TRBJ1-3; D is ambiguous. The length of the CDR3 is 17 residues. Deletions cut 4 bases from V and 2 bases from J, with 18 bases between. CDR3 protein: CASSYRLLGKTGNTIYF. CDR3 sequence (DNA): TGTGCCAGCAGTTATCGGTTGTTGGGTAAAACTGGAAACACCATATATTTT.

V usage is TRBV11-2 and J usage is TRBJ2-5, with a possible D match to TRBD1 (5 bases). V dropped 0 bases and J dropped 3 bases, with 20 bases sitting between them. The CDR3 consists of 18 residues. Germline CDR1 reads SGHAT; CDR2 reads FQNNGV. In DNA form, the CDR3 reads TGTGCCAGCAGCTTAGATTGGGCAGGACAAAGGGGAAAAGAGACCCAGTACTTC. This codes for CASSLDWAGQRGKETQYF.

This clone appeared a few times. This chain uses TRBV11-3 with TRBJ2-7; D is perhaps TRBD1 (5 bases). Germline CDR1 SGHNT, CDR2 YENEEA. Trimming removed 0 bases from V and 5 bases from J, with 14 bases in between. This CDR3 comprises 15 residues. In DNA form, the CDR3 reads TGTGCCAGCAGCTTAGAGGGGCGTCCGACCGACGAGCAGTACTTC. This translates into CASSLEGRPTDEQYF. The complete variable domain, with remaining parts taken from reference TRBV11-3 and TRBJ2-7, reads EAGVVQSPRYKIIEKKQPVAFWCNPISGHNTLYWYLQNLGQGPELLIRYENEEAVDDSQLPKDRFSAERLKGVDSTLKIQPAELGDSAVYLCASSLEGRPTDEQYFGPGTRLTVT.

This chain uses TRBV24-1 with TRBJ1-2, with D maybe TRBD1 (5 bases). Trimming shortened V by 2 bases and J by 5 bases, and 11 bases separated the two germline ends. Germline V gene sequence: CDR1 KGHDR, CDR2 SFDVKD. This CDR3 has 14 residues. The CDR3 region has the DNA TGTGCCACCAGTGATTCCAGGGAGGGGTATGGCTACACCTTC. It codes for CATSDSREGYGYTF.

In its sample, this clone was seen a few times. The chain links TRBV28 to TRBJ2-1; 7 nucleotides agree with TRBD2. This CDR3 comprises 15 residues. V was clipped by 6 bases and J by 6 bases; unmatched bases: 11. Germline V CDR1 and CDR2: MDHEN, SYDVKM. This CDR3 is CASRRNAGAGNEQFF. In DNA form, the CDR3 reads TGTGCCAGCAGACGGAACGCGGGAGCTGGCAATGAGCAGTTCTTC.

The chain carries TRBV30 and TRBJ1-2; no clear D gene. Germline values: CDR1 GTSNPN, CDR2 SVGIG (reference sequence). This CDR3 is 13 amino acids long. Deletions cut 2 bases from V and 6 bases from J, with 13 bases between. In DNA, the CDR3 is TGTGCCTGGAGTTTCCCGGGAGGAGATGGCTACACCTTC. Its translation: CAWSFPGGDGYTF.

The chain uses TRBV20-1 and TRBJ1-4; D remains ambiguous. Germline values: CDR1 DFQATT, CDR2 SNEGSKA (reference sequence). V was cut by 5 bases and J by 0 bases, with 10 bases left in between. The CDR3 consists of 14 residues. Here the CDR3 reads CSAPRPSTNEKLFF. In DNA form, the CDR3 reads TGCAGTGCTCCCCGGCCCTCAACTAATGAAAAACTGTTTTTT.